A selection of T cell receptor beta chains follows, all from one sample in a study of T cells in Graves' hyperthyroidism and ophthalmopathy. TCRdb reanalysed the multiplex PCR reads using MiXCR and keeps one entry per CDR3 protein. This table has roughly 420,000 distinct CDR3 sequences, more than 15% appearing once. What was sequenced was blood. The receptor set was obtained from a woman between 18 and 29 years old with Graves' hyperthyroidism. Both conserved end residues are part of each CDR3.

CSAETREGLTGYNSPLHF	TRBV20-1
CASSPGGTNYNEQFF	TRBV4-2
CASSLDRWGRTEAFF	TRBV7-9
CASSDNSGGGTDTQYF	TRBV12-3/TRBV12-4
CASSYSDRAGNTIYF	TRBV6-5
CASGIHPAGGRGETQYF	TRBV6-1
CASSGQFGETQYF	TRBV11-2
CASSVWDRAYEQYF	TRBV9
CASSSSGSGADTQYF	TRBV28
CASSYSGTPPKETQYF	TRBV6-6
CASSFRGRITEAFF	TRBV12-3/TRBV12-4
CASSLEGGRNEQFF	TRBV11-2
CASRGGGLDEKLFF	TRBV6-1
CASSGSYNEQFF	TRBV27
CASRSPGTGNEKLFF	TRBV6-1
CSARDYRLAYNEQFF	TRBV20-1
CASSLGGNDEQFF	TRBV11-2
CASRSDRHYEQYF	TRBV6-1
CASSAGTDTEAFF	TRBV5-5
CASGAGGGNLNEQFF	TRBV27
CARGEAFF	TRBV2
CASSVGIGGDYGYTF	TRBV9
CASSPHGGASGGYEQYF	TRBV7-2
CASSGGGQEIYNEQFF	TRBV3-1
CASSNRGSPYGYTF	TRBV5-1
CASSRSNGFRTVEQYF	TRBV3-1
CASSQTRTGSSYEQYF	TRBV4-1
CASSLEQGWGTEAFF	TRBV5-1
CASSLESSGTYNEQFF	TRBV5-1
CASRDREVNTIYF	TRBV12-3/TRBV12-4
CASSGHSLGNTEAFF	TRBV6-1
CSARDGGQVNTGELFF	TRBV20-1
CSAREQGAITGEQYF	TRBV20-1
CASSVLTYEQYF	TRBV6-2/TRBV6-3
CASSPGLAVYYNEQFF	TRBV9
CASSRNWGLAKNIQYF	TRBV9
CASSLRGANEKLFF	TRBV13